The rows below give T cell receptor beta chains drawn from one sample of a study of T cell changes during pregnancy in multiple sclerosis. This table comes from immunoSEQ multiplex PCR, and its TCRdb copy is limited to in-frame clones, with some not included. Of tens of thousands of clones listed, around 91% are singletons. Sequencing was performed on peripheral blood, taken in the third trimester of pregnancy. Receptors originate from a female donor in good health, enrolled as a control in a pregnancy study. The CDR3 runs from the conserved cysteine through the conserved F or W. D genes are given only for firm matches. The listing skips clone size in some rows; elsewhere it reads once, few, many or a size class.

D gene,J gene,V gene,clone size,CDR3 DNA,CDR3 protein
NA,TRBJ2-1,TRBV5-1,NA,TGCGCCAGCAGCTTCGAGGGAAGCTCCTACAATGAGCAGTTCTTC,CASSFEGSSYNEQFF
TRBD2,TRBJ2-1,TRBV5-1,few,TGCGCCAGCAGCTTAGGTAGCGGGGGAGGTAATGAGCAGTTCTTC,CASSLGSGGGNEQFF
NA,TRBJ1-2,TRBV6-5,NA,TGTGCCAGCAGTTACTCTAAGGGGATGGGTGGCTACACCTTC,CASSYSKGMGGYTF
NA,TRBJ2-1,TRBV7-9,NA,TGTGCCAGCACCCGACCGGGGGAGCAGTTCTTC,CASTRPGEQFF
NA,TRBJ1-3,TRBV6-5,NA,TGTGCCAGCGGCAGTCACTCTGGAAACACCATATATTTT,CASGSHSGNTIYF
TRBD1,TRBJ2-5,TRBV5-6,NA,TGTGCCAGCAGCTACTACTGGACAGGGCAAGAGACCCAGTACTTC,CASSYYWTGQETQYF
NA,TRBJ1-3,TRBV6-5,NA,TGTGCCAGCTGGGGACACCCGCTGGGAAACACCATATATTTT,CASWGHPLGNTIYF
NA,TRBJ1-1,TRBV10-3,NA,TGTGCCATCAGTGAGTCTTGGGGGAGGGGGGGGTCCACTGAAGCTTTCTTT,CAISESWGRGGSTEAFF
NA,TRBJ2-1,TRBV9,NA,TGTGCCAGCAGCGTAGGCATACGGACAGCGTCCTCCTACAATGAGCAGTTCTTC,CASSVGIRTASSYNEQFF
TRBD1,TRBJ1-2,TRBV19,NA,TGTGCCAGTAGTATATTCGGACAGGGGAACTATGGCTACACCTTC,CASSIFGQGNYGYTF
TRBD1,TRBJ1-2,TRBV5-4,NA,TGTGCCAGCGCCGGGGGGGACAGCCCCTATGGCTACACCTTC,CASAGGDSPYGYTF
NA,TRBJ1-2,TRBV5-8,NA,TGTGCCAGCAGCTTCACAATGAACTATGGCTACACCTTC,CASSFTMNYGYTF
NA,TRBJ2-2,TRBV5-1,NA,TGCGCCAGCGGCCCCCAGGGCACCGGGGAGCTGTTTTTT,CASGPQGTGELFF
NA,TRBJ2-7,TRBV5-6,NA,TGTGCCAGCAGCTTGCCGCAGGGCTACAGAGACGAGCAGTACTTC,CASSLPQGYRDEQYF
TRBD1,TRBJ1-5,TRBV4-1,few,TGCGCCAGCAGCCAACGACAGGGGGCGGGAGCACCCTATCAGCCCCAGCATTTT,CASSQRQGAGAPYQPQHF
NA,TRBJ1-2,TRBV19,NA,TGTGCCAGTAGTATAGAGGCAGGCCCGCCGCGCGGCTACACCTTC,CASSIEAGPPRGYTF
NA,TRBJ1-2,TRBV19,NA,TGTGCCAGTAGTGAAACACAGGGTTTGGGTGATGGCTACACCTTC,CASSETQGLGDGYTF
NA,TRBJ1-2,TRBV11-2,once,TGTGCCAGCAGCTTAGTTAGGGAGCTTGGCTACACCTTC,CASSLVRELGYTF
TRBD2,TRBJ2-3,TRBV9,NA,TGTGCCAGCAGCGTAGAGCGGGAGACAGATACGCAGTATTTT,CASSVERETDTQYF
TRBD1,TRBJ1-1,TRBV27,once,TGTGCCAGCAGGAACCGGGACAGTGAAGCTTTCTTT,CASRNRDSEAFF
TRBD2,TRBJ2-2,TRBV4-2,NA,TGTGCCAGCAGCCTAAACGCGGGGGGGCTAGACACCGGGGAGCTGTTTTTT,CASSLNAGGLDTGELFF
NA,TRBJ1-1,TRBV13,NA,TGTGCCAGCAGCATAACGGGACACCGAATCACTGAAGCTTTCTTT,CASSITGHRITEAFF
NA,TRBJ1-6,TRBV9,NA,TGTGCCAGCAGCGATAGACAAAGCTCCTATAATTCACCCCTCCACTTT,CASSDRQSSYNSPLHF
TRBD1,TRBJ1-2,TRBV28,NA,TGTGCCAGCAGTTCACACAGGGGGCGTAACTATGGCTACACCTTC,CASSSHRGRNYGYTF
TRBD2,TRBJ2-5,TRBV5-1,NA,TGCGCCAGCGGGCCATCCCCGGGGGGCCAAGAGACCCAGTACTTC,CASGPSPGGQETQYF
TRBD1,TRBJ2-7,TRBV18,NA,TGTGCCAGCTCACCACCGAAGGGACAGGGGGCCTACGAGCAGTACTTC,CASSPPKGQGAYEQYF
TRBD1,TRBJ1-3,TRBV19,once,TGTGCCAGTAGTACCCGGACAGGGGGAGTAATCTCTGGAAACACCATATATTTT,CASSTRTGGVISGNTIYF
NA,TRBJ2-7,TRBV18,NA,TGTGCCAGCTCACCACCGCCAGGGGACGAGCAGTACTTC,CASSPPPGDEQYF
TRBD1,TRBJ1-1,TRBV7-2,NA,TGTGCCAGCAGCCGACAGGGGTGGGCGGCTTTCTTT,CASSRQGWAAFF
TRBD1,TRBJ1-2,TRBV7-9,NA,TGTGCCAGCAGCTCACCCGGGACAGGGAGTTTCGGGTATGGCTACACCTTC,CASSSPGTGSFGYGYTF
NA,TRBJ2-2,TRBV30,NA,TGTGCCTGGAGGGGAGGTGGGACCGGGGAGCTGTTTTTT,CAWRGGGTGELFF
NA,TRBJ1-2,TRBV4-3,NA,TGCGCCAGCAGCCAAGCAGGCAGGACTAACTATGGCTACACCTTC,CASSQAGRTNYGYTF
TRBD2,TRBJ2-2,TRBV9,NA,TGTGCCAGCAGCGTAGGAATGAGCGGGAGTCTTACCGGGGAGCTGTTTTTT,CASSVGMSGSLTGELFF
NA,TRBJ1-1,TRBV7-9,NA,TGTGCCAGCAGCCGAAGAACCGGGATTCTGTGGACTGAAGCTTTCTTT,CASSRRTGILWTEAFF
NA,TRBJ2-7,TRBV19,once,TGTGCCAGTAGTTTAACTAGCACCTCCTACGAGCAGTACTTC,CASSLTSTSYEQYF
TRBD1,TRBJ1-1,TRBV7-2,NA,TGTGCCAGCAGCTTGGGACAGGGGGCAGCTTTCTTT,CASSLGQGAAFF
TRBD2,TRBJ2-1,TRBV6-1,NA,TGTGCCACCACTCAAGGGCGGGGGTACAATGAGCAGTTCTTC,CATTQGRGYNEQFF
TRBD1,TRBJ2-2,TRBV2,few,TGTGCCAGCAGTCCTCTACAGGGGCCCGGGGAGCTGTTTTTT,CASSPLQGPGELFF
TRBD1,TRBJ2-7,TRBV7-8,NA,TGTGCCAGCAGTTCTTCCGGGACAGGGCGCGAGCAGTACTTC,CASSSSGTGREQYF
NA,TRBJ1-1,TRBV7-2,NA,TGTGCCAGCAGCCAACCCGGGCGGGGGGAGAACACTGAAGCTTTCTTT,CASSQPGRGENTEAFF
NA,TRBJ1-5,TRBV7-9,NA,TGTGCCAGCAGCCGAGGAAATAGCAATCAGCCCCAGCATTTT,CASSRGNSNQPQHF
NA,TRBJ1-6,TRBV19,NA,TGTGCCAGTAGTACGGTGAGCCTGAATTCACCCCTCCACTTT,CASSTVSLNSPLHF
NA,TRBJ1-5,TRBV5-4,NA,TGTGCCAGCAGCTTGGGGGGGGGCGGAGGGGGGCCCCAGCATTTT,CASSLGGGGGGPQHF
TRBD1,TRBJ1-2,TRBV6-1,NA,TGTGCCAGCAGTGAGGCAGGGGGTCCTCCCTATGGCTACACCTTC,CASSEAGGPPYGYTF
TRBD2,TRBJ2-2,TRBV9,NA,TGTGCCAGCAGCGGGGTGACTAGCGGAGCAACCGGGGAGCTGTTTTTT,CASSGVTSGATGELFF
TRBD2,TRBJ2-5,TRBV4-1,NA,TGCGCCAGCGGGGGCGAGCGGGGGGTCCAAGAGACCCAGTACTTC,CASGGERGVQETQYF
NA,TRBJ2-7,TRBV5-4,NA,TGTGCCAGCAGCTTGTTGGGGGCTGCCTACGAGCAGTACTTC,CASSLLGAAYEQYF
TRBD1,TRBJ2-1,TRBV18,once,TGTGCCAGCTCGCTCCGGGACAGGATTAACAATGAGCAGTTCTTC,CASSLRDRINNEQFF
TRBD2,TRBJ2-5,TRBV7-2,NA,TGTGCCAGCAGCTTAGAGGGACTAGCGGAGCAAGAGACCCAGTACTTC,CASSLEGLAEQETQYF
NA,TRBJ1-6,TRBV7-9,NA,TGTGCCAGCGAGTTGCAGGGTACCGGTTCACCCCTCCACTTT,CASELQGTGSPLHF
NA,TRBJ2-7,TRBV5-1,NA,TGCGCCAGCAGCTTGGGACCGGAACCCAGGGTAGAGTACTTC,CASSLGPEPRVEYF
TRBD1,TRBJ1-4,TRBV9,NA,TGTGCCAGCAGCGGACAGGGGTTCGGGGAAAAACTGTTTTTT,CASSGQGFGEKLFF
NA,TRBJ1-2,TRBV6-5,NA,TGTGCCAGCAGTTACTCGGACACCGCTAACTATGGCTACACCTTC,CASSYSDTANYGYTF